One sample yielded the 25 T cell receptor beta chains listed below, sequenced in a study of blood T cells in healthy people across ages. Sample-barcoded 5' priming and a J-beta primer mix drove a second PCR of about 6 to 12 cycles. TCRdb used MiXCR to reprocess the 5' RACE reads, holding one entry per CDR3 protein. The sample lists 1.5 million or so distinct CDR3 sequences; approximately 43% were seen once. Sequenced material: blood. The receptors here all came from a woman aged 18-29 years in good health.

Details on this clonotype: Since a much larger clone is just one base distant, this may be a read error. The chain joins TRBV6-5 to TRBJ1-4, with TRBD1 matching over 7 bases. CDR3 length: 14 residues. CDR1 is MNHEY, CDR2 SVGAGI, per germline. DNA of the CDR3: TGTGTCAGCAGTGTGACAGGGACTAATGAAAAACTGTTTTTT. Translated, it gives CVSSVTGTNEKLFF.

The chain recombines TRBV6-5 with TRBJ2-7, with TRBD1 matching 8 bases. The J segment lost 6 bases and the V segment lost 0 bases, leaving 4 bases of the junction unmatched. CDR1 MNHEY and CDR2 SVGAGI come from the germline V gene. This CDR3 region has 14 residues. CDR3 in DNA: TGTGCCAGCAGTTACTCCGGACAGGGTGCCGAGCAGTACTTC. Residues: CASSYSGQGAEQYF.

This rearrangement joins TRBV5-1 to TRBJ2-7; tentative D call: TRBD2 (6 bases). The V gene's germline CDR1 is SGHRS and CDR2 YFSETQ. The CDR3 totals 17 residues. Trimming removed 0 bases at V and 3 bases at J, with 19 bases between. Here the CDR3 reads CASSLGASASFSYEQYF. The CDR3 DNA reads TGCGCCAGCAGCTTGGGGGCTAGCGCCTCTTTCAGCTACGAGCAGTACTTC.

The chain employs TRBV27 and TRBJ2-7, with 9 bases matching TRBD1. V trimming: 10 bases; J trimming: 6 bases; junction bases outside the gene matches: 13. There are 14 residues in the CDR3. The germline V gene has CDR1 MNHEY and CDR2 SMNVEV (reference sequence). The CDR3 bases are TGTGCCACGCTAGGAAAGGACAGGGGCGGCGAGCAGTACTTC. Translation gives CATLGKDRGGEQYF.

The V call is TRBV20-1, the J call TRBJ1-2; TRBD1 matches 8 bases. J was trimmed by 4 bases and V by 3 bases; bases with no gene match: 7. Germline values: CDR1 DFQATT, CDR2 SNEGSKA (reference sequence). The CDR3 totals 14 residues. As DNA, the CDR3 is TGCAGTGCTAGGGAATACGACAGGGGCTATGGCTACACCTTC. Encoded protein: CSAREYDRGYGYTF.

The chain uses TRBV20-1 and TRBJ2-1; D remains unclear. The CDR3 is 15 residues long. With 3 bases removed from V and 0 bases from J, the gap between germline ends came to 12 bases. Germline V gene lookup returns CDR1 DFQATT and CDR2 SNEGSKA (reference sequence). CDR3 coding DNA: TGCAGTGCTAGTCTTCGTGAGAACTCCTACAATGAGCAGTTCTTC. Residues: CSASLRENSYNEQFF.

Turning to this clonotype: Germline and junction disagree at one end, which may indicate a read error. The chain uses TRBV20-1 and TRBJ2-2; D remains ambiguous. The germline V gene has CDR1 DFQATT and CDR2 SNEGSKA (reference sequence). This CDR3 region has 13 residues. CDR3 in amino acids: CSARAYDQSELFF. In nucleotides, the CDR3 is TGCAGCGCTAGAGCCTATGACCAGTCCGAGCTGTTTTTT.

This clonotype was counted once. One end of the junction does not line up with germline, which may come from a read error. The genes are TRBV4-3 and TRBJ2-7; TRBD1 or TRBD2 may be the D gene (5 bases each). The CDR3 is made up of 14 amino acids. Germline V gene sequence: CDR1 LGHNA, CDR2 YSLEER. CDR3 sequence: CASGHDPGPYEQYF. The CDR3 coding sequence is TGCGCCAGCGGCCACGATCCGGGACCCTACGAGCAGTACTTC.

This clonotype turned up a few times. The chain carries TRBV9 and TRBJ2-3, with a tentative D call TRBD2 (6 bases). The CDR3 has 14 amino acids. With 2 bases removed from V and 3 bases from J, the gap between germline ends came to 10 bases. Germline V gives CDR1 SGDLS, CDR2 YYNGEE. The CDR3 DNA follows: TGTGCCAGCAGCGTGAACGCGGGGACAGATACGCAGTATTTT. Translated, it gives CASSVNAGTDTQYF.

For this clonotype: A single base separates this from a much larger clone, so it may be a read error. This chain uses TRBV20-1 with TRBJ2-7, with 9 bases lining up with TRBD2. This CDR3 comprises 15 residues. Germline values: CDR1 DFQATT, CDR2 SNEGSKA (reference sequence). CDR3 region: CGARDWVAGVHEQYF. For the CDR3, the DNA is TGCGGTGCTAGAGATTGGGTAGCGGGAGTCCATGAGCAGTACTTC.

This clonotype was detected a few times. The rearrangement uses TRBV29-1 and TRBJ2-7; D is uncertain. The germline V gene has CDR1 SQVTM and CDR2 ANQGSEA. With 5 bases removed from V and 1 base from J, the gap between germline ends came to 15 bases. This CDR3 is 14 amino acids long. This CDR3 reads CSVLSGLFSYEQYF. The CDR3 DNA follows: TGCAGCGTTCTGTCAGGCCTTTTTTCCTACGAGCAGTACTTC.

The J gene is TRBJ2-2, the V gene TRBV28, with 12 bases identical to TRBD2. The junction had 6 bases not matched to a gene; V was cut back by 10 bases and J by 0 bases. Germline loops: CDR1 MDHEN, CDR2 SYDVKM. There are 16 residues in the CDR3. CDR3 protein: CAMASGRATNTGELFF. In nucleotides, the CDR3 is TGTGCCATGGCTAGCGGGAGGGCCACGAACACCGGGGAGCTGTTTTTT.

V gene TRBV10-3 combines with J gene TRBJ1-5; D unresolved. Germline V gene sequence: CDR1 ENHRY, CDR2 SYGVKD. The V and J ends lost 0 bases and 13 bases respectively, with 10 bases between them. This CDR3 spans 12 amino acids. CDR3 sequence: CAISESQDGQHF. CDR3 coding DNA: TGTGCCATCAGTGAGTCTCAGGATGGGCAGCATTTT.

This clonotype has just a few counts. The chain recombines TRBV7-2 with TRBJ2-3; a possible D gene is TRBD2 (6 bases). Trimming stripped 2 bases from V and 2 bases from J, with 17 bases between. Looked up from germline, CDR1 is SGHTA and CDR2 is FQGNSA. This CDR3 has 17 amino acids. CDR3: CASSLSSRDVPTDTQYF. In nucleotides, the CDR3 is TGTGCCAGCAGCTTATCCTCGCGGGATGTTCCCACAGATACGCAGTATTTT.

In its sample, this clonotype was seen a few times. The chain combines TRBV27 with TRBJ2-2; possible D gene TRBD2, 6 bases. The germline V gene has CDR1 MNHEY and CDR2 SMNVEV (reference sequence). The CDR3 consists of 15 residues. V gave up 5 bases and J gave up 2 bases, with 12 bases separating them. The CDR3 DNA follows: TGTGCCAGCAGTCCGGCGGGATCCAACACCGGGGAGCTGTTTTTT. Its protein is CASSPAGSNTGELFF.

V usage is TRBV30 and J usage is TRBJ2-3; D is ambiguous. The germline V gene encodes CDR1 GTSNPN and CDR2 SVGIG (reference sequence). Trimming pared 2 bases from V and 3 bases from J, leaving 3 bases between. This CDR3 comprises 11 residues. This chain's CDR3 is CAWSITDTQYF. The CDR3 nucleotides read TGTGCCTGGAGTATTACAGATACGCAGTATTTT.

In its sample, this clonotype was seen a few times. The rearrangement uses TRBV7-2 and TRBJ2-7; D is ambiguous. Trimming stripped 3 bases from V and 4 bases from J, with 10 bases between. The CDR3 totals 13 residues. CDR1 and CDR2 from the germline V gene are SGHTA and FQGNSA. CDR3 protein: CASSFTEKYEQYF. The CDR3 DNA is TGTGCCAGCAGCTTCACCGAAAAGTACGAGCAGTACTTC. The full variable domain, completed using reference TRBV7-2 and TRBJ2-7, is GAGVSQSPSNKVTEKGKDVELRCDPISGHTALYWYRQSLGQGLEFLIYFQGNSAPDKSGLPSDRFSAERTGGSVSTLTIQRTQQEDSAVYLCASSFTEKYEQYFGPGTRLTVT.

This clonotype was seen repeatedly, ten times or more. The V and J genes are TRBV7-8 and TRBJ2-7, with 9 bases that match TRBD1. Trimming removed 3 bases from V and 2 bases from J; junction bases left unmatched: 2. This CDR3 has 14 amino acids. Germline V lookup: CDR1 SGHVS, CDR2 FQNEAQ. Written as DNA, the CDR3 is TGTGCCAGCAGCTTCGGGACAGGGCCCTACGAGCAGTACTTC. Protein sequence: CASSFGTGPYEQYF.

This clonotype was counted a few times. This chain joins TRBV12-3 or TRBV12-4 and TRBJ1-5; no definite D call. The CDR3 runs to 12 residues. The ends were cut back, 7 bases at V and 2 bases at J, with 6 bases in the middle. The CDR3 region has the DNA TGTGCCAGCAATAGAGGCAATCAGCCCCAGCATTTT. Translating it yields CASNRGNQPQHF.

This clonotype was seen only once. One junction end disagrees with the germline gene, perhaps due to a read error. The CDR3 DNA reads as TGTGCCAGCAGCCGCGCGGATGAGAAGTTCTTC. This sequence encodes CASSRADEKFF. V gene TRBV12-3 or TRBV12-4 combines with J gene TRBJ2-1; D gene uncertain. The CDR3 is 11 amino acids.

V and J are TRBV12-3 or TRBV12-4 and TRBJ2-7, with 9 bases fitting TRBD2. J lost 3 bases, V lost 4 bases, and 4 bases had no gene match. The CDR3 length is 14 residues. The CDR3 is CASSYRTSVYEQYF. For the CDR3, the DNA is TGTGCCAGCAGTTATCGGACTAGCGTCTACGAGCAGTACTTC.

The table lists this clonotype with a few counts. This rearrangement joins TRBV27 to TRBJ1-2; TRBD1 is a possible D gene (5 bases). Trimming shortened V by 0 bases and J by 4 bases, and 9 bases separated the two germline ends. Germline V lookup: CDR1 MNHEY, CDR2 SMNVEV (reference sequence). This CDR3 contains 14 residues. The CDR3 DNA sequence: TGTGCCAGCAGTTTATCTGGGACGGTCTATGGCTACACCTTC. Protein product: CASSLSGTVYGYTF.

This clonotype was found a few times. The chain combines TRBV10-3 with TRBJ2-1; TRBD1 aligns across 12 bases. CDR3 size: 17 residues. The V segment lost 4 bases and the J segment 0 bases; nucleotides outside the gene matches: 4. The V gene's germline CDR1 is ENHRY and CDR2 SYGVKD. DNA for the CDR3: TGTGCCATCAGTGGGGGGACAGGGGGCTTCTCCTACAATGAGCAGTTCTTC. Its translation: CAISGGTGGFSYNEQFF.

The CDR3 region has the DNA TGTGCCATCAGTCATCTGAAAGGAGAGTCTAGTGGCTACACCTTC. Its translation: CAISHLKGESSGYTF. This chain links TRBV10-3 with TRBJ1-2; D is ambiguous. The ends were cut back, 5 bases at V and 7 bases at J, with 20 bases in the middle. The germline CDR1 and CDR2 sequences are ENHRY and SYGVKD. The CDR3 contains 15 residues.

This clonotype turned up a few times. V usage is TRBV12-3 or TRBV12-4 and J usage is TRBJ1-1; 8 nucleotides agree with TRBD1. The length of the CDR3 is 14 residues. Germline trimming cut 5 bases from V and 6 bases from J; bases unmatched to any gene: 8. The chain's CDR3 is CASSQDRETPEAFF. Written as DNA, the CDR3 is TGTGCCAGCAGTCAGGACAGGGAGACCCCTGAAGCTTTCTTT.